This is a list of T cell receptor delta chains from one sample in a study of Vδ1+ human thymocytes. TCRdb called clones anew from the multiplex PCR reads with CATT. The sample has about 53,000 delta-chain clones, roughly 15% seen once; the top ten hold about 0.4%. The specimen sequenced was Vdelta1+ gamma-delta thymocytes from the thymus. These receptors were obtained from a girl under two years old who had congenital heart surgery. CDR3s include the opening cysteine and the closing phenylalanine or tryptophan. D genes are given only for firm matches. Size is stated for part of the rows, as once, few or many counts, or as a class when the clone is expanded.

size: few
D: NA
J: TRDJ1
length: 17
V: TRDV1
DNA: TGTGCTCTTGGGGAATCACCTTTACCCCCATACACCGATAAACTCATCTTT
CDR3: CALGESPLPPYTDKLIF

size: NA
D: NA
J: TRDJ1
length: 19
V: TRDV1
DNA: TGTGCTCTTGGGGAACTCGTCGTTCTGGCTGGGGAATACACCGATAAACTCATCTTT
CDR3: CALGELVVLAGEYTDKLIF

size: medium-sized
D: TRDD3
J: TRDJ1
length: 15
V: TRDV2
DNA: TGTGCCTGTGGTAGGCTGGGGGATACGGCCGATAAACTCATCTTT
CDR3: CACGRLGDTADKLIF

size: NA
D: TRDD3
J: TRDJ1
length: 20
V: TRDV1
DNA: TGTGCTCTTGGGGAACCATCCCTACTGGGGGATATAACGATCACCGATAAACTCATCTTT
CDR3: CALGEPSLLGDITITDKLIF

size: NA
D: TRDD3
J: TRDJ1
length: 15
V: TRDV1
DNA: TGTGCTCTTGGGGGATTACAGGCCGGGGGATACAAACTCATCTTT
CDR3: CALGGLQAGGYKLIF

size: few
D: TRDD3
J: TRDJ1
length: 18
V: TRDV1
DNA: TGTGCTCTTGGGGGACGTCGACATGGGGGAACGTACACCGATAAACTCATCTTT
CDR3: CALGGRRHGGTYTDKLIF

size: NA
D: TRDD3
J: TRDJ3
length: 22
V: TRDV2
DNA: TGTGCCTGTGACACCGCTCCTTACTGGGGGCCAGAAAGCTCCTGGGACACCCGACAGATGTTTTTC
CDR3: CACDTAPYWGPESSWDTRQMFF

size: few
D: TRDD3
J: TRDJ1
length: 22
V: TRDV1
DNA: TGTGCTCTTGGGGATACTCCTTCCTCAAGAGTACTGGGGGATATTCTGACCGATAAACTCATCTTT
CDR3: CALGDTPSSRVLGDILTDKLIF

size: NA
D: TRDD3
J: TRDJ1
length: 16
V: TRDV2
DNA: TGTGCCTGTGACACGCTGGGGGATTGTGGGGGCGATAAACTCATCTTT
CDR3: CACDTLGDCGGDKLIF

size: few
D: NA
J: TRDJ1
length: 15
V: TRDV1
DNA: TGTGCTCTTGGGGAACTCCACATTATCACCGATAAACTCATCTTT
CDR3: CALGELHIITDKLIF

size: NA
D: TRDD3
J: TRDJ1
length: 22
V: TRDV1
DNA: TGTGCTCTTGGGGAACCTGGACCTTCCGACGAAACTGGGGGATTTCCAACCGATAAACTCATCTTT
CDR3: CALGEPGPSDETGGFPTDKLIF

size: few
D: TRDD3
J: TRDJ1
length: 22
V: TRDV1
DNA: TGTGCTCTTGGGGAACGCGGCGGGACTTCTGTGGGGGATACGCCCCCCCCTGATAAACTCATCTTT
CDR3: CALGERGGTSVGDTPPPDKLIF

size: few
D: NA
J: TRDJ1
length: 14
V: TRDV1
DNA: TGTGCTCTTGGGGAAAGGGCCGCGTACGATAAACTCATCTTT
CDR3: CALGERAAYDKLIF

size: NA
D: NA
J: TRDJ1
length: 17
V: TRDV1
DNA: TGTGCTCTTGGGGAATCCTCCGTCGGGCTGGGACCGACCAAACTCATCTTT
CDR3: CALGESSVGLGPTKLIF

size: NA
D: TRDD3
J: TRDJ1
length: 21
V: TRDV1
DNA: TGTGCTCTTGGGGAAATTCTGGGGATTCCGAATTGGGGGACACACACCGATAAACTCATCTTT
CDR3: CALGEILGIPNWGTHTDKLIF

size: few
D: TRDD3
J: TRDJ1
length: 23
V: TRDV2
DNA: TGTGCCTGTGGGATTCAGGGACCTAGCCTACTGGGCGACTGGGGGACCGCTGCCGATAAACTCATCTTT
CDR3: CACGIQGPSLLGDWGTAADKLIF

size: NA
D: TRDD3
J: TRDJ1
length: 19
V: TRAV29/DV5
DNA: TGTGCCGCAAGCGCGGTTATGGTGTCTCCCTACTGGGGGTCCGATAAACTCATCTTT
CDR3: CAASAVMVSPYWGSDKLIF

size: few
D: TRDD2
J: TRDJ1
length: 21
V: TRDV1
DNA: TGTGCTCTTGGGGAACTGGGCCGCCTTCCTGGGTGGGAGTCGTACACCGATAAACTCATCTTT
CDR3: CALGELGRLPGWESYTDKLIF

size: NA
D: TRDD3
J: TRDJ1
length: 20
V: TRDV1
DNA: TGTGCTCTTGGGGAAACCGGGCCAACAGTACTGGGGGCCACCACCGATAAACTCATCTTT
CDR3: CALGETGPTVLGATTDKLIF

size: few
D: TRDD3
J: TRDJ1
length: 20
V: TRDV1
DNA: TGTGCTCTTGGGGGCCTCGGTGTAGTGCTTACTGGGGGATACCCCGATAAACTCATCTTT
CDR3: CALGGLGVVLTGGYPDKLIF

size: few
D: TRDD3
J: TRDJ1
length: 21
V: TRDV1
DNA: TGTGCTCTTGGGGAATTCCCCCTGGGGGATACGCTGGTGACGTACACCGATAAACTCATCTTT
CDR3: CALGEFPLGDTLVTYTDKLIF

size: NA
D: NA
J: TRDJ1
length: 16
V: TRDV1
DNA: TGTGCTCTTGCTTCCTACACCTCGGGGGGATCCGATAAACTCATCTTT
CDR3: CALASYTSGGSDKLIF

size: NA
D: NA
J: TRDJ1
length: 16
V: TRDV1
DNA: TGTGCTCTTGGGGAACGGGGAACATCGTACACCGATAAACTCATCTTT
CDR3: CALGERGTSYTDKLIF